These 3 T cell receptor beta chains were sequenced from one sample in a study of shared clonotypes between healthy human individuals. Measured with immunoSEQ multiplex PCR; TCRdb has only the in-frame clones, and not every one. The sample records around 1,000,000 clones, approximately 75% being singletons. The sequencing input was memory CD4+ T cells from PBMCs. Subset described: CD45RA-negative fraction. The receptors shown here come from a man younger than 30 in good health. Some clones in this sample may be carry-over from other donors' samples.

Notes on this clone: This specimen includes other DNA sequences encoding the same CDR3. CDR3 DNA sequence: TGTGCCAGCAGCTTCAGGGGGCGCGGTCAGCCCCAGCATTTT. Its translation is CASSFRGRGQPQHF. This chain joins TRBV5-6 and TRBJ1-5, with 8 bases identical to TRBD1. Germline V gene lookup returns CDR1 SGHDT and CDR2 YYEEEE. The J segment lost 6 bases and the V segment lost 2 bases, leaving 4 bases of the junction unmatched. The CDR3 length is 14 residues.

This clone was detected only once. The chain employs TRBV18 and TRBJ2-5; D possibly corresponds to TRBD1 (5 bases). V was shortened by 1 base and J by 3 bases, with 9 bases between the two germline ends. The germline CDR1 and CDR2 sequences are KGHSH and LQKENI. The CDR3 covers 14 residues. CDR3 DNA: TGTGCCAGCTCACCACGGCAGGGTGAAGAGACCCAGTACTTC. Encoded protein: CASSPRQGEETQYF.

This sequence joins TRBV5-4 and TRBJ1-2; D is ambiguous. V lost 4 bases, J lost 8 bases, and 18 bases lay in between. CDR1 is SGHNT, CDR2 YYREEE, per germline (reference sequence). The CDR3 consists of 14 residues. CDR3 bases: TGTGCCAGCAGCCAGATGCAGGCTCTGGACGGCTACACCTTC. This translates into CASSQMQALDGYTF. Full variable domain (rest looked up from reference TRBV5-4 and TRBJ1-2): ETGVTQSPTHLIKTRGQQVTLRCSSQSGHNTVSWYQQALGQGPQFIFQYYREEENGRGNFPPRFSGLQFPNYSSELNVNALELDDSALYLCASSQMQALDGYTFGSGTRLTVV.